These T cell receptor beta chains were read from a single sample in a study of beta chain features in type 1 diabetes. Assay: immunoSEQ multiplex PCR; the TCRdb copy retains only in-frame clones and omits some. The repertoire has 250,000 to 300,000 clones, around 15% of them found once; the top ten carry 0.017%. The sequenced material came from naive CD4+ T cells from blood. These receptors all stem from a man aged 25-45 years with type 1 diabetes. Both conserved end residues are part of each CDR3. A D gene is named only where the DNA matches it firmly. Expanded clones are given a class, and other clones once, few, many or no size at all.

V gene	D gene	clone size	J gene	CDR3 protein	CDR3 DNA
TRBV28	.	few	TRBJ2-1	CASSLLNNEQFF	TGTGCCAGCAGTCTCCTAAACAATGAGCAGTTCTTC
TRBV6-1	TRBD1	few	TRBJ2-5	CASDRDRMQETQYF	TGTGCCAGTGACCGGGACAGAATGCAAGAGACCCAGTACTTC
TRBV14	.	few	TRBJ2-2	CASSQDRVVANTGELFF	TGTGCCAGCAGCCAAGATCGCGTGGTCGCGAACACCGGGGAGCTGTTTTTT
TRBV5-1	TRBD2	.	TRBJ2-1	CASSLEASGRASSYNEQFF	TGCGCCAGCAGCTTGGAAGCCAGCGGGAGGGCATCTTCCTACAATGAGCAGTTCTTC
TRBV6-5	TRBD2	.	TRBJ2-7	CASSPRGSGRDEQYF	TGTGCCAGCAGTCCCCGTGGTAGCGGGAGAGACGAGCAGTACTTC
TRBV21-1	.	few	TRBJ2-6	CARIEWGSGSSGANVLTF	.
TRBV7-6	TRBD1	few	TRBJ2-5	CASSLYGQGETQYF	TGTGCCAGCAGCCTATACGGACAGGGGGAGACCCAGTACTTC
TRBV6-1	.	few	TRBJ1-5	CASREVAGSQPQHF	TGTGCCAGCAGGGAGGTGGCTGGAAGCCAGCCCCAGCATTTT
TRBV5-1	TRBD1	few	TRBJ2-5	CASSLGTGEETQYF	TGCGCCAGCAGCTTGGGGACAGGGGAGGAGACCCAGTACTTC
TRBV5-1	TRBD2	.	TRBJ2-5	CASSTGLASQETQYF	TGCGCCAGCAGCACGGGACTAGCGAGCCAAGAGACCCAGTACTTC
TRBV10-3	.	few	TRBJ2-7	CAISESGSGVSYEQYF	TGTGCCATCAGTGAGTCGGGGTCGGGAGTGTCCTACGAGCAGTACTTC
TRBV5-1	.	.	TRBJ1-1	CATQSKEGTEAFF	TGCGCCACCCAGTCGAAGGAGGGCACTGAAGCTTTCTTT
TRBV19	.	.	TRBJ2-7	CASSIGQIDEQYF	TGTGCCAGTAGTATTGGACAGATCGACGAGCAGTACTTC
TRBV5-1	TRBD2	few	TRBJ2-3	CASSLTSGSPDTQYF	TGCGCCAGCAGCTTAACTAGCGGGAGTCCAGATACGCAGTATTTT
TRBV5-1	TRBD2	once	TRBJ2-1	CASSYGLAGYNEQFF	TGCGCCAGCAGCTACGGACTAGCGGGGTACAATGAGCAGTTCTTC
TRBV7-9	.	few	TRBJ1-4	CASSLGPPTNEKLFF	TGTGCCAGCAGCTTAGGGCCTCCAACTAATGAAAAACTGTTTTTT
TRBV6-1	.	few	TRBJ2-3	CASSENTDTQYF	TGTGCCAGCAGCGAGAACACAGATACGCAGTATTTT
TRBV7-9	.	few	TRBJ1-2	CASSSLVGYTF	TGTGCCAGCAGCTCTCTTGTCGGCTACACCTTC
TRBV5-1	TRBD1	few	TRBJ2-7	CASSLEGTGLYEQYF	TGCGCCAGCAGCTTGGAAGGGACAGGACTATACGAGCAGTACTTC
TRBV19	.	.	TRBJ1-2	CASSISAGGIYGYTF	TGTGCCAGTAGTATTTCTGCGGGGGGCATCTATGGCTACACCTTC
TRBV28	.	.	TRBJ2-5	CASSLAVQETQYF	TGTGCCAGCAGCCTAGCCGTCCAAGAGACCCAGTACTTC
TRBV5-4	.	.	TRBJ2-5	CASSLGQQETQYF	TGTGCCAGCAGCCTAGGACAGCAAGAGACCCAGTACTTC
TRBV1	.	few	TRBJ2-3	CTSSQVQRENADTQYF	TGCACCAGCAGCCAAGTTCAGCGGGAGAACGCAGATACGCAGTATTTT
TRBV2	.	few	TRBJ2-1	CASSEGSASSYNEQFF	TGTGCCAGCAGTGAAGGTAGCGCTAGCTCCTACAATGAGCAGTTCTTC
TRBV5-1	TRBD2	few	TRBJ2-3	CASSFGLAGTDTQYF	TGCGCCAGCAGCTTTGGACTAGCGGGCACAGATACGCAGTATTTT
TRBV5-8	TRBD1	few	TRBJ1-4	CASSLGTDRGNEKLFF	TGTGCCAGCAGCCTGGGGACGGACAGGGGGAATGAAAAACTGTTTTTT
TRBV10-3	TRBD1	few	TRBJ2-3	CAGRQGSADTQYF	TGTGCCGGCCGACAGGGGAGCGCGGATACGCAGTATTTT
TRBV6-5	.	.	TRBJ1-5	CASSSQGRRQPQHF	TGTGCCAGCAGTTCACAGGGCAGGCGTCAGCCCCAGCATTTT
TRBV15	.	.	TRBJ2-3	CATSRDPGSTDTQYF	TGTGCCACCAGCAGAGATCCCGGGAGCACAGATACGCAGTATTTT
TRBV5-4	TRBD2	.	TRBJ2-5	CASSGAGEETQYF	TGTGCCAGCAGCGGAGCGGGAGAAGAGACCCAGTACTTC
TRBV4-2	TRBD2	few	TRBJ2-1	CASSQDGTSGKNEQFF	TGTGCCAGCAGCCAAGATGGGACTAGCGGGAAGAATGAGCAGTTCTTC
TRBV7-9	.	few	TRBJ2-7	CASSLEVAAAYEQYF	TGTGCCAGCAGCTTAGAGGTAGCGGCCGCCTACGAGCAGTACTTC
TRBV25-1	.	few	TRBJ1-5	CASSEFARGGDSNQPQHF	TGTGCCAGCAGTGAATTCGCCCGAGGGGGAGATAGCAATCAGCCCCAGCATTTT
TRBV25-1	TRBD1	few	TRBJ1-1	CASSDKGDRGKTEAFF	TGTGCCAGCAGTGACAAGGGGGACAGGGGGAAAACTGAAGCTTTCTTT
TRBV5-4	TRBD2	.	TRBJ2-1	CASSSGLAGGRNEQFF	TGTGCCAGCAGCTCGGGACTAGCGGGAGGTAGAAATGAGCAGTTCTTC
TRBV5-4	TRBD2	few	TRBJ2-1	CASSLGLARYNEQFF	TGTGCCAGCAGCCTGGGACTAGCGCGATACAATGAGCAGTTCTTC
TRBV7-9	TRBD2	few	TRBJ2-5	CASLRGGSEETQYF	TGTGCCAGCCTCCGGGGGGGGTCGGAAGAGACCCAGTACTTC
TRBV18	TRBD2	.	TRBJ2-7	CASSRLAGGRDEQYF	TGTGCCAGCTCGCGACTAGCGGGAGGGAGAGACGAGCAGTACTTC
TRBV7-9	TRBD1	few	TRBJ2-7	CASTDRDRVNYEQYF	TGTGCCAGCACCGACCGGGACAGGGTAAACTACGAGCAGTACTTC
TRBV18	TRBD1	.	TRBJ2-7	CASSPRQGQISEQYF	TGTGCCAGCTCACCACGGCAGGGACAGATCTCGGAGCAGTACTTC
TRBV5-1	TRBD2	once	TRBJ2-7	CASSLGLADSYEQYF	TGCGCCAGCAGCTTGGGACTAGCGGATTCCTACGAGCAGTACTTC
TRBV10-3	.	.	TRBJ1-2	CAISERGSGYTF	TGTGCCATCAGTGAACGGGGGTCCGGCTACACCTTC
TRBV28	TRBD1	once	TRBJ1-2	CASSSLTGYYGYTF	TGTGCCAGCAGCTCACTGACAGGGTACTATGGCTACACCTTC
TRBV2	TRBD2	.	TRBJ2-2	CATRLAPNTGELFF	TGTGCCACCCGACTAGCGCCGAACACCGGGGAGCTGTTTTTT
TRBV2	.	few	TRBJ2-7	CASGAGVIGEQYF	TGTGCCAGTGGGGCAGGGGTAATTGGCGAGCAGTACTTC
TRBV18	TRBD1	.	TRBJ1-5	CASSPRDSSNQPQHF	TGTGCCAGCTCACCACGGGACAGTAGCAATCAGCCCCAGCATTTT
TRBV13	.	.	TRBJ1-3	CASSPTGNTIYF	TGTGCCAGCAGCCCGACAGGAAACACCATATATTTT
TRBV19	.	few	TRBJ1-1	CASSGGGNTEAFF	TGTGCCAGTAGTGGCGGGGGGAACACTGAAGCTTTCTTT
TRBV15	TRBD2	.	TRBJ2-1	CATSAPTSGSNEQFF	TGTGCCACCAGCGCTCCGACTAGCGGGAGCAATGAGCAGTTCTTC
TRBV27	TRBD1	.	TRBJ2-7	CASSPPPGQTAYEQYF	TGTGCCAGCAGTCCCCCACCGGGACAGACAGCCTACGAGCAGTACTTC
TRBV29-1	.	few	TRBJ2-7	CSVGTPRYEQYF	TGCAGCGTGGGGACACCGAGATACGAGCAGTACTTC
TRBV7-9	.	few	TRBJ2-7	CASSFKYEQYF	TGTGCCAGCAGCTTTAAATACGAGCAGTACTTC
TRBV9	.	few	TRBJ2-1	CASSVDGNSYNEQFF	TGTGCCAGCAGCGTAGACGGGAACTCCTACAATGAGCAGTTCTTC
TRBV5-4	.	.	TRBJ2-1	CASSLPQDLAQFF	TGTGCCAGCAGCTTGCCGCAGGATCTTGCGCAGTTCTTC
TRBV7-8	TRBD2	few	TRBJ2-1	CASTEETSADNEQFF	TGTGCCAGCACCGAAGAAACTAGCGCGGACAATGAGCAGTTCTTC